The present entry profiles one T cell receptor beta chain with its context. Its antigen is as yet unknown. Using a J-beta primer mix together with a sample-barcoded 5' primer, a second PCR was run for roughly 6 to 11 cycles. Template switching added a 12-random-nucleotide identifier to every cDNA molecule. Using its own MiXCR run on the 5' RACE reads, TCRdb lists one record per CDR3 protein. The repertoire has 1.4 million or so distinct CDR3 sequences, 40% to 45% of them found once; the top ten carry 4%. The data were taken from a study of blood T cells in healthy people across ages. Points from the study as a whole: Higher diversity, along with more naive CD4+ cells, distinguished long-lived donors from aged donors.

The sequenced sample was blood. This TCR was recovered from a woman in her late teens or twenties in good health.

CDR3 sequence reads: CSVEVLDRLNYGYTF. CDR3 bases: TGCAGCGTTGAGGTTCTTGACAGACTTAACTATGGCTACACCTTC. The J gene is TRBJ1-2, the V gene TRBV29-1; the D gene is possibly TRBD1 (5 bases). The CDR3 is 15 amino acids. Germline loops: CDR1 SQVTM, CDR2 ANQGSEA. V lost 3 bases, J lost 1 base, and 15 bases lay in between. The complete variable domain, with remaining parts taken from reference TRBV29-1 and TRBJ1-2, reads SAVISQKPSRDICQRGTSLTIQCQVDSQVTMMFWYRQQPGQSLTLIATANQGSEATYESGFVIDKFPISRPNLTFSTLTVSNMSPEDSSIYLCSVEVLDRLNYGYTFGSGTRLTVV.